These 20 T cell receptor beta chains share one sample of origin, sequenced in a study of CD8 T cells in Susac syndrome. With random hexamers, reverse transcription was performed on 0.5 to 1 ug of RNA. MiXCR was run by TCRdb on the immunoSEQ multiplex PCR reads, yielding one entry per CDR3 protein. This sample has approximately 120,000 distinct CDR3 sequences, with approximately 96% found just once. The source material was CD4+ T cells from PBMCs. The receptors originated from a human donor in good health.

This clonotype has just a few counts. The chain employs TRBV6-2 or TRBV6-3 and TRBJ2-5; D gene unclear. V was shortened by 5 bases and J by 5 bases, with 12 bases between the two germline ends. This CDR3 has 13 residues. The germline V gene encodes CDR1 MNHEY and CDR2 SVGEGT. CDR3 nucleotides: TGTGCCAGCAGTCAAGTGGTGCGCGAGACCCAGTACTTC. The encoded protein is CASSQVVRETQYF.

The chain links TRBV2 to TRBJ2-5; TRBD2 agrees at 7 bases. CDR1 and CDR2 (germline): SNHLY, FYNNEI. The V segment lost 1 base and the J segment 4 bases; nucleotides outside the gene matches: 9. The CDR3 loop spans 16 amino acids. Written as DNA, the CDR3 is TGTGCCAGCAGTGAAGTGGGGGGAGGGTGGAGAGAGACCCAGTACTTC. This sequence encodes CASSEVGGGWRETQYF.

The rearrangement uses TRBV28 and TRBJ2-2; the match to TRBD1 covers 10 bases. CDR3 size: 13 residues. V gave up 8 bases and J gave up 4 bases; unmatched junction bases: 1. The germline gives CDR1 MDHEN, CDR2 SYDVKM. This chain's CDR3 is CASWTGGTGELFF. The DNA for the CDR3 is TGTGCCAGCTGGACAGGGGGCACCGGGGAGCTGTTTTTT.

The V and J genes are TRBV14 and TRBJ2-3; 9 nucleotides agree with TRBD1. This CDR3 comprises 15 residues. Looked up from germline, CDR1 is SGHDN and CDR2 is FVKESK. The junction had 6 bases not matched to a gene; V was cut back by 4 bases and J by 4 bases. The CDR3 spells CASSLQGAEADTQYF. The CDR3 DNA sequence: TGTGCCAGCAGCCTACAGGGGGCCGAGGCAGATACGCAGTATTTT.

This clonotype was seen only once. The chain combines TRBV28 with TRBJ1-1; 7 bases agree with TRBD1. V lost 5 bases to trimming and J lost 5 bases; unmatched junction nucleotides: 11. Germline assignment: CDR1 MDHEN and CDR2 SYDVKM. The CDR3 length is 15 residues. This chain's CDR3 is CASSKIDRVWTEAFF. In DNA form, the CDR3 reads TGTGCCAGCAGTAAAATCGACAGGGTGTGGACTGAAGCTTTCTTT.

The chain recombines TRBV28 with TRBJ1-2; tentative D call: TRBD1 (6 bases). Germline values: CDR1 MDHEN, CDR2 SYDVKM. This CDR3 contains 13 residues. V lost 3 bases and J 9 bases, leaving 14 bases between the germline ends. The chain's CDR3 is CASSFRQGYRYTF. CDR3 DNA sequence: TGTGCCAGCAGTTTCCGGCAGGGGTATCGCTACACCTTC.

This sequence joins TRBV5-4 and TRBJ1-4; tentative D call: TRBD1 (6 bases). The CDR3 is made up of 14 amino acids. Trimming took 4 bases from V and 4 from J, leaving 11 bases between them. Germline V gene lookup returns CDR1 SGHNT and CDR2 YYREEE (reference sequence). For the CDR3, the DNA is TGTGCCAGCAGCCCAACAGGGAATAATGAAAAACTGTTTTTT. This gives the protein CASSPTGNNEKLFF.

The chain employs TRBV29-1 and TRBJ2-7, with D perhaps assigned TRBD1 or TRBD2 (5 bases each). The CDR3 is made up of 14 amino acids. Trimming shortened V by 7 bases and J by 2 bases, and 18 bases separated the two germline ends. Germline CDR1 is SQVTM and CDR2 is ANQGSEA. CDR3 loop: CSARKGSAAYEQYF. The CDR3 DNA reads TGCAGCGCCCGTAAGGGGAGCGCTGCCTACGAGCAGTACTTC.

The chain couples TRBV20-1 to TRBJ2-1; TRBD1 aligns across 9 bases. The V gene end was trimmed by 6 bases and the J gene end by 5 bases; junction bases not matched to a gene: 5. The CDR3 totals 13 residues. Germline values: CDR1 DFQATT, CDR2 SNEGSKA (reference sequence). As DNA, the CDR3 is TGCAGTGCGGGGGGACAGGGTAACAATGAGCAGTTCTTC. Translated, it gives CSAGGQGNNEQFF.

This clonotype was seen just once. CDR3 residues: CASTITGGNTEAFF. The CDR3 region has the DNA TGTGCCAGCACCATTACTGGGGGGAACACTGAAGCTTTCTTT. The chain employs TRBV7-9 and TRBJ1-1, with D possibly TRBD1 on 5 matching bases. This CDR3 has 14 residues. Germline CDR1 is SEHNR and CDR2 is FQNEAQ (reference sequence). Deletions cut 7 bases from V and 1 base from J, with 13 bases between. The full variable domain, rest sourced from reference TRBV7-9 and TRBJ1-1, is DTGVSQNPRHKITKRGQNVTFRCDPISEHNRLYWYRQTLGQGPEFLTYFQNEAQLEKSRLLSDRFSAERPKGSFSTLEIQRTEQGDSAMYLCASTITGGNTEAFFGQGTRLTVV.

About this clonotype itself: As the CDR3 is not closed by the conserved phenylalanine or tryptophan, this likely results from a read error. The chain couples TRBV30 to TRBJ1-1; D gene unclear. There are 13 residues in the CDR3. Per germline, CDR1 GTSNPN and CDR2 SVGIG (reference sequence). With 0 bases removed from V and 4 bases from J, the gap between germline ends came to 9 bases. The CDR3 loop reads CAWSVGEFTEAFL. DNA of the CDR3: TGTGCCTGGAGTGTCGGGGAGTTCACTGAAGCTTTCTTG.

The V and J genes are TRBV6-2 or TRBV6-3 and TRBJ2-7; a possible D gene is TRBD2 (5 bases). The germline V gene encodes CDR1 MNHEY and CDR2 SVGEGT. V was shortened by 5 bases and J by 4 bases, with 18 bases between the two germline ends. The CDR3 runs 15 residues. CDR3 nucleotide sequence: TGTGCCAGCAGTCCCTCTGGTATACGGGGATACGAGCAGTACTTC. Encoded protein: CASSPSGIRGYEQYF.

The chain joins TRBV3-1 to TRBJ2-5, with TRBD1 as a possible D gene (5 bases). CDR1 and CDR2 from the germline V gene are LGHDT and YNNKEL (reference sequence). CDR3 length: 12 amino acids. The V end lost 5 bases, the J end lost 7 bases, and 11 bases lay between the germline ends. CDR3: CASSKQAATQYF. Here the CDR3 DNA reads TGTGCCAGCAGCAAACAGGCGGCGACCCAGTACTTC.

The chain is built from TRBV25-1 and TRBJ1-2; the match to TRBD1 covers 7 bases. The V and J ends lost 6 bases and 4 bases, in that order; junction bases with no gene match: 11. The CDR3 has 15 amino acids. Germline V gene data show CDR1 as MGHDK and CDR2 as SYGVNS. The CDR3 coding sequence is TGTGCCAGCAGCTACTTGGACAGGCCCTCCTATGGCTACACCTTC. As protein: CASSYLDRPSYGYTF.

The chain carries TRBV5-1 and TRBJ2-7; tentative D call: TRBD1 (6 bases). The CDR3 spans 14 residues. The germline V gene has CDR1 SGHRS and CDR2 YFSETQ. Trimming left V 4 bases short and J 1 base short, with 12 bases between. This CDR3 is CASSRDTGSYEQYF. In DNA form, the CDR3 reads TGCGCCAGCAGCAGGGACACGGGTTCCTACGAGCAGTACTTC.

The chain carries TRBV3-1 and TRBJ2-5, with D possibly called TRBD1 or TRBD2 (5 bases each). Trimming pared 4 bases from V and 5 bases from J, leaving 17 bases between. This CDR3 spans 15 amino acids. The V gene's germline CDR1 is LGHDT and CDR2 YNNKEL (reference sequence). This chain's CDR3 is CASSPLAGRSETQYF. In DNA form, the CDR3 reads TGTGCCAGCAGCCCCCTAGCAGGGCGGTCGGAGACCCAGTACTTC.

The chain links TRBV7-9 to TRBJ2-7, with D tentatively TRBD1 (6 bases). Trimming pared 5 bases from V and 4 bases from J, leaving 12 bases between. The CDR3 is made up of 13 amino acids. Germline V gives CDR1 SEHNR, CDR2 FQNEAQ (reference sequence). The CDR3 loop is CASSRLGAYEQYF. In nucleotides, the CDR3 is TGTGCCAGCAGCCGTCTGGGGGCTTACGAGCAGTACTTC.

The rearrangement uses TRBV5-6 and TRBJ1-2; perhaps TRBD1 as D (6 bases). Trimming removed 0 bases at V and 6 bases at J, with 9 bases between. In germline, CDR1 is SGHDT, CDR2 YYEEEE. This CDR3 has 13 residues. The CDR3 sequence is CASSLDRGHGYTF. The CDR3 nucleotides are TGTGCCAGCAGCTTGGATCGGGGGCATGGCTACACCTTC.

This clonotype was seen a handful of times. V and J are TRBV7-2 and TRBJ2-7; 10 nucleotides match TRBD1. Germline assignment: CDR1 SGHTA and CDR2 FQGNSA. With 8 bases clipped from V and 6 bases from J, the junction kept 22 bases outside the gene matches. CDR3 length equals 18 residues. CDR3 region: CASFPRDPGTGVTSEQYF. CDR3 nucleotides: TGTGCCAGCTTCCCTCGTGACCCCGGGACAGGGGTAACTTCCGAGCAGTACTTC.

The chain uses TRBV29-1 and TRBJ2-1; D call uncertain. Germline V lookup: CDR1 SQVTM, CDR2 ANQGSEA. The CDR3 spans 12 residues. V was cut by 7 bases and J by 2 bases, with 9 bases left in between. CDR3 sequence reads: CSATTTYNEQFF. DNA of the CDR3: TGCAGCGCCACAACCACCTACAATGAGCAGTTCTTC.